This T cell receptor beta chain originates from a study of regulatory T cells in long-lasting Graves disease. Indicated time point: newly diagnosed GD, antithyroid drugs for less than 3 months. PBMC-extracted RNA yielded the TCR library. American Thyroid Association guidelines served as the basis for diagnosing Graves' disease. Remarks on this clonotype: This may arise from a read error, as a much more abundant clone is one base away.

The V gene lost 3 bases and the J gene lost 0 bases, with 8 bases spanning the gap. This CDR3 is built from 14 residues. Germline CDR1 SGHVS, CDR2 FNYEAQ. CDR3 regions were amplified by Arm-PCR using iRepertoire HTBI primers to build TCR beta libraries. In TCRdb, the multiplex PCR reads were re-called with MiXCR into one record per CDR3 protein. The sample carries 300,000 to 400,000 distinct CDR3 sequences, around 15% recorded once. This clonotype originated in a female donor with Graves disease. The sample in question was peripheral blood mononuclear cells (PBMCs), obtained at new diagnosis, from a patient treated with antithyroid drugs. V gene TRBV7-6 combines with J gene TRBJ1-2; D might be TRBD1 (6 bases). The CDR3, as DNA: TGTGCCAGCAGCTTCGGACAGTCTAACTATGGCTACACCTTC. Its translation is CASSFGQSNYGYTF.